A selection of T cell receptor beta chains follows, all from one sample in a study of T-cell memory formation after mild COVID-19. TCRdb reanalysed the 5' RACE reads using MiXCR and keeps one entry per CDR3 protein. Altogether fewer than 70,000 distinct CDR3 sequences are present, 9.5% being singletons, with the ten largest covering 1.2%. Sequenced: PBMCs or a T cell subset sorted from them (not recorded which). Receptors originate from a man aged 18 to 30 who had mild COVID-19 (a few samples of this study predate the infection). Cell type and time point are not known. Each CDR3 is given with its conserved first and last residue. D genes are given only for firm matches. Rows give clone size only sometimes, using once, few, many, or a class for an expanded clone.

V: TRBV7-2; J: TRBJ2-7; D: NA; length: 14; size: few; DNA: TGTGCCAGCAGCGGTCCGCCTCCATCCCACGAGCAGTACTTC; CDR3: CASSGPPPSHEQYF
V: TRBV5-1; J: TRBJ1-1; D: NA; length: 15; size: many; DNA: TGCGCCAGCTTCCTGGGAGGGGGAGTTAACACTGAAGCTTTCTTT; CDR3: CASFLGGGVNTEAFF
V: TRBV18; J: TRBJ2-2; D: NA; length: 15; size: few; DNA: TGTGCCAGCTCACCTATGGCTTTGAACACCGGGGAGCTGTTTTTT; CDR3: CASSPMALNTGELFF
V: TRBV18; J: TRBJ2-3; D: TRBD1; length: 15; size: NA; DNA: TGTGCCAGCTCCCGGGACAGGGGATTCACAGATACGCAGTATTTT; CDR3: CASSRDRGFTDTQYF
V: TRBV20-1; J: TRBJ2-2; D: NA; length: 12; size: few; DNA: TGCAGTGCCCCGCTCGAGGCCGGGGAGCTGTTTTTT; CDR3: CSAPLEAGELFF
V: TRBV5-1; J: TRBJ1-3; D: NA; length: 14; size: many; DNA: TGCGCCAGCAGCTTGTACGGGGACGGCAACACCATATATTTT; CDR3: CASSLYGDGNTIYF
V: TRBV7-2; J: TRBJ1-6; D: TRBD1; length: 16; size: NA; DNA: TGTGCCAGCAGCCGTCCCGAGGGACAGGGGGATTCACCCCTCCACTTT; CDR3: CASSRPEGQGDSPLHF
V: TRBV28; J: TRBJ1-1; D: TRBD1; length: 14; size: NA; DNA: TGTGCCAGCAGTTTGACAGGGGCGAGGACTGAAGCTTTCTTT; CDR3: CASSLTGARTEAFF
V: TRBV6-6; J: TRBJ1-4; D: NA; length: 12; size: many; DNA: TGTGCCAGCAAAGGGGCCGGTGAAAAACTGTTTTTT; CDR3: CASKGAGEKLFF
V: TRBV5-1; J: TRBJ2-1; D: TRBD2; length: 14; size: NA; DNA: TGCGCCAGCAGGAGCCGGGGGGGTACCAATGAGCAGTTCTTC; CDR3: CASRSRGGTNEQFF
V: TRBV5-1; J: TRBJ1-1; D: NA; length: 15; size: NA; DNA: TGCGCCAGCAGCCCCTCCGCCCTCCTGGGCACTGAAGCTTTCTTT; CDR3: CASSPSALLGTEAFF
V: TRBV11-2; J: TRBJ2-2; D: NA; length: 14; size: many; DNA: TGTGCCAGCAGCTTATCCAGGCACACCGGGGAGCTGTTTTTT; CDR3: CASSLSRHTGELFF
V: TRBV18; J: TRBJ1-2; D: NA; length: 15; size: NA; DNA: TGTGCCAGCTCACCCACCACAGACAGGAACTATGGCTACACCTTC; CDR3: CASSPTTDRNYGYTF
V: TRBV13; J: TRBJ1-1; D: TRBD1; length: 12; size: NA; DNA: TGTGCCAGCAGCCGGGGACAGGGTCTGACTTTCTTT; CDR3: CASSRGQGLTFF
V: TRBV5-6; J: TRBJ2-5; D: TRBD2; length: 16; size: NA; DNA: TGTGCCAGCAGCTTGGTCCGGGGGGAAGACCAAGAGACCCAGTACTTC; CDR3: CASSLVRGEDQETQYF
V: TRBV12-3/TRBV12-4; J: TRBJ2-1; D: TRBD2; length: 13; size: many; DNA: TGTGCCAGCAATAGCGGGGGGCCATATGAGCAGTTCTTC; CDR3: CASNSGGPYEQFF
V: TRBV2; J: TRBJ1-2; D: NA; length: 15; size: few; DNA: TGTGCCAGCAGCCGAGGGTTGGGAGGGTACTATGGCTACACCTTC; CDR3: CASSRGLGGYYGYTF
V: TRBV12-3/TRBV12-4; J: TRBJ2-7; D: NA; length: 14; size: few; DNA: TGTGCCAGCAGTTTAGAGTCACCGGGGAACGAGCAGTACTTC; CDR3: CASSLESPGNEQYF
V: TRBV28; J: TRBJ1-2; D: NA; length: 16; size: NA; DNA: TGTGCCTCAATTAACCCAGGGATTGGGGCTAACTATGGCTACACCTTC; CDR3: CASINPGIGANYGYTF
V: TRBV29-1; J: TRBJ2-1; D: NA; length: 12; size: NA; DNA: TGCAGCGTTGGAAGGGGATACAATGAGCAGTTCTTC; CDR3: CSVGRGYNEQFF
V: TRBV7-2; J: TRBJ2-3; D: NA; length: 14; size: few; DNA: TGTGCCAGCACCGAACCCGGGGGTTCAGATACGCAGTATTTT; CDR3: CASTEPGGSDTQYF
V: TRBV20-1; J: TRBJ2-4; D: TRBD2; length: 14; size: NA; DNA: TGCAGTGCTGGACCGGGGGGGAAGTCGAACATTCAGTACTTC; CDR3: CSAGPGGKSNIQYF
V: TRBV28; J: TRBJ1-6; D: TRBD1; length: 13; size: NA; DNA: TGTGCCAGCGTAAGACAGGGATTTTCACCCCTCCACTTT; CDR3: CASVRQGFSPLHF
V: TRBV28; J: TRBJ2-5; D: NA; length: 12; size: many; DNA: TGTGCCAGCAGTTTTAACCAAGAGACCCAGTACTTC; CDR3: CASSFNQETQYF
V: TRBV11-2; J: TRBJ1-1; D: NA; length: 13; size: NA; DNA: TGTGCCAGCAGCTTAGATTTCGAGGGGGACGCTTTCTTT; CDR3: CASSLDFEGDAFF
V: TRBV5-1; J: TRBJ2-1; D: TRBD1; length: 14; size: many; DNA: TGCGCCAGCAGCCCAGGACAGGGTTTTAATGAGCAGTTCTTC; CDR3: CASSPGQGFNEQFF
V: TRBV5-1; J: TRBJ2-1; D: TRBD1; length: 15; size: few; DNA: TGCGCCAGCAGCTGGGACAGGGTGGGTACAAATGAGCAGTTCTTC; CDR3: CASSWDRVGTNEQFF
V: TRBV7-9; J: TRBJ2-5; D: NA; length: 13; size: many; DNA: TGTGCCAGCAGCTCGCCGGGAGAAGAGACCCAGTACTTC; CDR3: CASSSPGEETQYF
V: TRBV4-3; J: TRBJ2-3; D: NA; length: 13; size: many; DNA: TGCGCCAGCAGCCAAGGGCTAGCTGATACGCAGTATTTT; CDR3: CASSQGLADTQYF
V: TRBV5-1; J: TRBJ2-2; D: TRBD2; length: 14; size: few; DNA: TGCGCCAGCTTCCGGGGGGCGAACACCGGGGAGCTGTTTTTT; CDR3: CASFRGANTGELFF
V: TRBV5-1; J: TRBJ2-3; D: NA; length: 14; size: many; DNA: TGCGCCAGCTCCCACGAGCGGCTCACAGATACGCAGTATTTT; CDR3: CASSHERLTDTQYF
V: TRBV2; J: TRBJ2-5; D: NA; length: 10; size: NA; DNA: TGTGCCAGCAGTGACGAGACCCAGTACTTC; CDR3: CASSDETQYF
V: TRBV20-1; J: TRBJ2-5; D: NA; length: 10; size: NA; DNA: TGCAGTGCTTGGCGAGAGACCCAGTACTTC; CDR3: CSAWRETQYF
V: TRBV2; J: TRBJ1-1; D: NA; length: 12; size: NA; DNA: TGTGCCAGCAGTGTCGAGAACACTGAAGCTTTCTTT; CDR3: CASSVENTEAFF
V: TRBV6-5; J: TRBJ2-5; D: TRBD1; length: 12; size: few; DNA: TGTGCCAGCAGGTCAGGGGGAGAGACCCAGTACTTC; CDR3: CASRSGGETQYF
V: TRBV5-1; J: TRBJ2-1; D: NA; length: 15; size: many; DNA: TGCGCCAGCAGCTTGGAGGGGGACTCCTACAATGAGCAGTTCTTC; CDR3: CASSLEGDSYNEQFF
V: TRBV29-1; J: TRBJ2-3; D: TRBD1; length: 15; size: many; DNA: TGCAGCGTTGATGCGGACAGGGGAAGTGAAGATACGCAGTATTTT; CDR3: CSVDADRGSEDTQYF
V: TRBV24-1; J: TRBJ2-3; D: TRBD1; length: 14; size: few; DNA: TGTGCCACCGGGACAGAGCATAGCACAGATACGCAGTATTTT; CDR3: CATGTEHSTDTQYF
V: TRBV10-3; J: TRBJ2-7; D: TRBD2; length: 15; size: many; DNA: TGTGCCATCAGTGAGTCGACTAGCGGGGGCGACGAGCAGTACTTC; CDR3: CAISESTSGGDEQYF
V: TRBV28; J: TRBJ2-2; D: NA; length: 14; size: few; DNA: TGTGCCAGCAGTTTAGGAGGGTTGGCCGGGGAGCTGTTTTTT; CDR3: CASSLGGLAGELFF
V: TRBV4-3; J: TRBJ2-7; D: NA; length: 19; size: many; DNA: TGCGCCAGCAGCCAAGGGAGATCTAGCCGCCCCCCTTCAGCCTACGAGCAGTACTTC; CDR3: CASSQGRSSRPPSAYEQYF
V: TRBV18; J: TRBJ2-5; D: NA; length: 20; size: few; DNA: TGTGCCAGCTCACCTCCACCGGGCCGAGGGTTTGTGGGGTACCAAGAGACCCAGTACTTC; CDR3: CASSPPPGRGFVGYQETQYF
V: TRBV5-6; J: TRBJ2-3; D: TRBD1; length: 16; size: NA; DNA: TGTGCCAGCAGCTTGGCGGGACAGGGCTACACAGATACGCAGTATTTT; CDR3: CASSLAGQGYTDTQYF
V: TRBV7-9; J: TRBJ2-5; D: NA; length: 12; size: few; DNA: TGTGCCAGCAGCCTCGCTTCGGAGACCCAGTACTTC; CDR3: CASSLASETQYF
V: TRBV25-1; J: TRBJ1-1; D: NA; length: 12; size: NA; DNA: TGTGCCAGCAGTGAGCCGAACACTGAAGCTTTCTTT; CDR3: CASSEPNTEAFF
V: TRBV6-5; J: TRBJ1-1; D: NA; length: 13; size: NA; DNA: TGTGCCAGCAGCAGGATCCTCAACACTGAAGCTTTCTTT; CDR3: CASSRILNTEAFF
V: TRBV6-5; J: TRBJ1-2; D: TRBD1; length: 13; size: NA; DNA: TGTGCCAGCAGGTCGACAGGGGCATATGGCTACACCTTC; CDR3: CASRSTGAYGYTF
V: TRBV5-1; J: TRBJ2-5; D: NA; length: 16; size: many; DNA: TGCGCCAGCAGCTTGCTGCCCCTTGGGCAGAAAGAGACCCAGTACTTC; CDR3: CASSLLPLGQKETQYF
V: TRBV2; J: TRBJ1-1; D: NA; length: 12; size: few; DNA: TGTGCCAGCAGTAACCCCAACACTGAAGCTTTCTTT; CDR3: CASSNPNTEAFF